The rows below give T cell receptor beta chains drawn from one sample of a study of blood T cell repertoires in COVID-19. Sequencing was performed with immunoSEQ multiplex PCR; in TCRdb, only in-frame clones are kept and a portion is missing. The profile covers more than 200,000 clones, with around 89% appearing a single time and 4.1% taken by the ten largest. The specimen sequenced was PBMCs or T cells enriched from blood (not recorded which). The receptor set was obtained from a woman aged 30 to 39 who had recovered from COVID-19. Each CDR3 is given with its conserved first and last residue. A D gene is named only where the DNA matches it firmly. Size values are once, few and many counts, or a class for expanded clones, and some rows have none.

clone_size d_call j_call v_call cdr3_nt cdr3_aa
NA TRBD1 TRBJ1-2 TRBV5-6 TGTGCCAGCAGCTCTGTCCGGACAGGCCGTTCTGGTGGCTACACCTTC CASSSVRTGRSGGYTF
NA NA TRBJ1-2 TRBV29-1 TGCAGCGTCAAAGACAGATCTTTCCATAACTATGGCTACACCTTC CSVKDRSFHNYGYTF
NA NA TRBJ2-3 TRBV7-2 TGTGCCAGCAGCCAGGAGGTAACGCAGTATTTT CASSQEVTQYF
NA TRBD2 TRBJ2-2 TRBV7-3 TGTGCCAGCAGCTTCGGACTAGCCGTCGGGGAGCTGTTTTTT CASSFGLAVGELFF
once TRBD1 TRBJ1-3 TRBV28 TGTGCCAGCAGTTTAGCCCGGACAGGGGTGGGAGGAAACACCATATATTTT CASSLARTGVGGNTIYF
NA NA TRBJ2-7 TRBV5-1 TGCGCCAGCCGCTCCGAGACAACCCCCATCTACGAGCAGTACTTC CASRSETTPIYEQYF
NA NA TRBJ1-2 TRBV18 TGTGCCAGCTCAGAATCACAGGATTCGCGCTACACCTTC CASSESQDSRYTF
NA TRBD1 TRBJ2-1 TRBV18 TGTGCCAGCTCATCAAGACAGGGGAGCAATGAGCAGTTCTTC CASSSRQGSNEQFF
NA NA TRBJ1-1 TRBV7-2 TGTGCCAGCAGCTTAGTATACAGGTTGAACACTGAAGCTTTCTTT CASSLVYRLNTEAFF
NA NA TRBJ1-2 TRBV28 TGTGCCAGCAGTTTTAACAGGGTTCATGGCTACACCTTC CASSFNRVHGYTF
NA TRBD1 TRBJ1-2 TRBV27 TGTGCCAGCAGTACACCTCAGGGGGGATTATTC CASSTPQGGLF
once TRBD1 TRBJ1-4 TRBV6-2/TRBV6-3 TGTGCCAGCAGTTACGGGACAGGGGGTCGTGAAAAACTGTTTTTT CASSYGTGGREKLFF
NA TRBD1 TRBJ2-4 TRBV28 TGTGCCAGCAGTTTGGGGACAGGGATGGCCAAAAACATTCAGTACTTC CASSLGTGMAKNIQYF
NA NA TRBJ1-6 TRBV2 TGTGCCAGCAGTGAACAGGGATCCTATAATTCACCCCTCCACTTT CASSEQGSYNSPLHF
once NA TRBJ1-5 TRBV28 TGTGCCAGCAGTTTTGAGGGTCCGAAGAGGCCCCAGCATTTT CASSFEGPKRPQHF
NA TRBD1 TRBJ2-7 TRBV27 TGTGCCAGCAGTTATTCCCCCGGGACAGCGTACGAGCAGTACTTC CASSYSPGTAYEQYF
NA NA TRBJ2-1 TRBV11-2 TGTGCCAGCAGCCCGGGGGATACCTCCTACAATGAGCAGTTCTTC CASSPGDTSYNEQFF
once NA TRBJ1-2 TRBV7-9 TGTGCCAGCAGCCGACTTGGAGGGACTGTCTATGGCTACACCTTC CASSRLGGTVYGYTF
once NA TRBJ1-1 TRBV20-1 TGCAGTGCTAGACCAACACGAGCTTTCTTT CSARPTRAFF
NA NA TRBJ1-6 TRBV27 TGTGCCAGCAGTCCTCATACGGCCCCGGGTAATTCACCCCTCCACTTT CASSPHTAPGNSPLHF
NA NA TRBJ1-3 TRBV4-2 TGTGCCAGCACTAAGGGGGGGTCCGGAAACACCATATATTTT CASTKGGSGNTIYF
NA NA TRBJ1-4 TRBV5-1 TGCGCCAGCAAAAACGGTGCAACTAATGAAAAACTGTTTTTT CASKNGATNEKLFF
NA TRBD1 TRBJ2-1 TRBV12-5 TGTGCTAGTGGTTGGCCAGACAGGGGTGAGCAGTTCTTC CASGWPDRGEQFF
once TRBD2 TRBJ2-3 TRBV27 TGTGCCAGCAGTTTGGGGTTAGCGGGAGGGCCAGATACGCAGTATTTT CASSLGLAGGPDTQYF